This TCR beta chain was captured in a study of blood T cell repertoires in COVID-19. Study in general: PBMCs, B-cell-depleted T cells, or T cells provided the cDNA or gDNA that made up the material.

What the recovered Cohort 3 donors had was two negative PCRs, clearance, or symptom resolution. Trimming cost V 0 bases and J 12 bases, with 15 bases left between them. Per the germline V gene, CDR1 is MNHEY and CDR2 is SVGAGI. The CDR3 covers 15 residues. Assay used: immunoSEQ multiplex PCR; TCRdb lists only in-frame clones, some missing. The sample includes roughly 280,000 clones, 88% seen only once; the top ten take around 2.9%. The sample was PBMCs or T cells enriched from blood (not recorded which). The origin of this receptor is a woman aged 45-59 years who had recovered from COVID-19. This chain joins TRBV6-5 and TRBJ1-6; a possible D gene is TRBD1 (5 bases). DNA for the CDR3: TGTGCCAGCAGTTACTCGACACGGAATAGGGGACCCCTCCACTTT. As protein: CASSYSTRNRGPLHF.